The source of this T cell receptor beta chain is a study of CD8 T cells in Susac syndrome. Study observations and caveats: The study recognized that the number of individuals in its TCR sequencing and HLA analysis was relatively small.

Through negative isolation, CD4+ and CD8+ T cells were obtained, while TEMRA cells were enriched using FACS. Germline V lookup: CDR1 SNHLY, CDR2 FYNNEI. Trimming took 7 bases from V and 0 from J, leaving 4 bases between them. This CDR3 spans 12 amino acids. The RNA, about 0.45 to 1 ug, was put through reverse transcription using random hexamers. Across 54 Vbeta and 13 Jbeta, immunoSEQ multiplex PCR amplified TCR beta CDR3. TCRdb analysed the immunoSEQ multiplex PCR reads with MiXCR anew, one entry per CDR3 protein. The table has around 270,000 distinct CDR3 sequences, roughly 90% seen once. This clonotype was found a few times. Its target is unknown.

Sequenced: CD8+ T cells from PBMCs. This chain connects TRBV2 to TRBJ2-4; D remains unclear. This TCR came from a human donor with multiple sclerosis. CDR3 bases: TGTGCCAGCACTTTAGCCAAAAACATTCAGTACTTC. Translation: CASTLAKNIQYF.